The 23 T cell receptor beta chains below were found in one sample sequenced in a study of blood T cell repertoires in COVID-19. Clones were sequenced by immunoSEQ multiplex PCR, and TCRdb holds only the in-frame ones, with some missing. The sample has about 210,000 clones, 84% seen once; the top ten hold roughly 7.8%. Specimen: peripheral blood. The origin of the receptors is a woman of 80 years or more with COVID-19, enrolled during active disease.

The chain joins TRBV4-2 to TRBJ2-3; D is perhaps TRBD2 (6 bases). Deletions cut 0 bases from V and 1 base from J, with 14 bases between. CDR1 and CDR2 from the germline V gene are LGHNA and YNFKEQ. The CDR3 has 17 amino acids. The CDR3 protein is CASSQDLGGARTDTQYF. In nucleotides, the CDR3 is TGTGCCAGCAGCCAAGATCTCGGGGGAGCGCGCACAGATACGCAGTATTTT.

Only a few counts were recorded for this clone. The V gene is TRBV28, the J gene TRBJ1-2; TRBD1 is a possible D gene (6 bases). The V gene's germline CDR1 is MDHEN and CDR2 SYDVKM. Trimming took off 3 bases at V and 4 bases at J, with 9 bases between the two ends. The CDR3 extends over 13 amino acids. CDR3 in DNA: TGTGCCAGCAGTTTCACAGGGCCCTATGGCTACACCTTC. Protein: CASSFTGPYGYTF.

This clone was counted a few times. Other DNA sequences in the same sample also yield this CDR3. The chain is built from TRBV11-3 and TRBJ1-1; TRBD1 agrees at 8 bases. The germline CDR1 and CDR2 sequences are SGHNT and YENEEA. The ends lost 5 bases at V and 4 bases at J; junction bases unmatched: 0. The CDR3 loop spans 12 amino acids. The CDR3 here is CASSTGGTEAFF. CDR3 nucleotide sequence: TGTGCCAGCAGCACAGGGGGCACTGAAGCTTTCTTT. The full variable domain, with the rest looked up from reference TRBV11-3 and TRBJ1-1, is EAGVVQSPRYKIIEKKQPVAFWCNPISGHNTLYWYLQNLGQGPELLIRYENEEAVDDSQLPKDRFSAERLKGVDSTLKIQPAELGDSAVYLCASSTGGTEAFFGQGTRLTVV.

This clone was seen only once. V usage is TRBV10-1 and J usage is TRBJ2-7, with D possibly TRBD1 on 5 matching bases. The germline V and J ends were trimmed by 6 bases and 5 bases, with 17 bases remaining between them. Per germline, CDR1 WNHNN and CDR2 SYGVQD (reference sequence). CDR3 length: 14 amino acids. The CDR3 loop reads CASSASQGSDEQYF. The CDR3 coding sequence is TGCGCCAGCAGCGCCTCGCAGGGTTCGGACGAGCAGTACTTC.

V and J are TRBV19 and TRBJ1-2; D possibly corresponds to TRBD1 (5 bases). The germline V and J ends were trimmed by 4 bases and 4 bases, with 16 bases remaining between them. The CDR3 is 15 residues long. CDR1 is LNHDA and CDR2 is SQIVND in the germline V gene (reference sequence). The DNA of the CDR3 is TGTGCCAGTAGTACCTCAGGGAAAATTGGCTATGGCTACACCTTC. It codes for CASSTSGKIGYGYTF.

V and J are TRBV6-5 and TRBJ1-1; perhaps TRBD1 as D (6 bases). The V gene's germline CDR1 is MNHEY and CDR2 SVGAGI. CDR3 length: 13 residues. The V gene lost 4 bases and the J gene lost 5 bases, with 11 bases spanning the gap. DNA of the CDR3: TGTGCCAGCAGTTGGGCAGGGGAGACTGAAGCTTTCTTT. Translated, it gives CASSWAGETEAFF.

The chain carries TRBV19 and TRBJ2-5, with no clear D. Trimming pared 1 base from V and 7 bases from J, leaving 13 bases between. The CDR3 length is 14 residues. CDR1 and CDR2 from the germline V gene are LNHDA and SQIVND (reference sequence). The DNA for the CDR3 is TGTGCCAGTAGTATAGGTGGATCCCCGGGGACCCAGTACTTC. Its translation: CASSIGGSPGTQYF.

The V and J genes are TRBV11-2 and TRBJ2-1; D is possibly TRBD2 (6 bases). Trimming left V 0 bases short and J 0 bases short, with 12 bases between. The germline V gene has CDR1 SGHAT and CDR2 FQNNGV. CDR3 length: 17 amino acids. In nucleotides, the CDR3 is TGTGCCAGCAGCTTAGATCGCGGGGTGTCCTCCTACAATGAGCAGTTCTTC. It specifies CASSLDRGVSSYNEQFF.

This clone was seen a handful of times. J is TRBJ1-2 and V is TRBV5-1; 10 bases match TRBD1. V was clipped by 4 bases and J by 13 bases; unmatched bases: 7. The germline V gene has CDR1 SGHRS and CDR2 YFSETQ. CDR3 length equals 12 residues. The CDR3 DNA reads TGCGCCAGCAGCCTCGGGACAGGGGAGTTCACCTTC. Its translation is CASSLGTGEFTF.

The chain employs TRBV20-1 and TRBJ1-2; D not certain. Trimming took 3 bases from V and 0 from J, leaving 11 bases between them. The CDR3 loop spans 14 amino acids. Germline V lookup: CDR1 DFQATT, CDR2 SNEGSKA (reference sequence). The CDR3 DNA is TGCAGTGCTAGTGAAACAGCCGCTAACTATGGCTACACCTTC. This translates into CSASETAANYGYTF.

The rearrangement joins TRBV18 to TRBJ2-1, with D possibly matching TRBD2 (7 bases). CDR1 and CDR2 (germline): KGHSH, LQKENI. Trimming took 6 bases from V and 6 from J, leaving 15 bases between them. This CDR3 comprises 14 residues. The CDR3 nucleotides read TGTGCCAGCTCCCCTCGGGGGGCCGGCAATGAGCAGTTCTTC. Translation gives CASSPRGAGNEQFF.

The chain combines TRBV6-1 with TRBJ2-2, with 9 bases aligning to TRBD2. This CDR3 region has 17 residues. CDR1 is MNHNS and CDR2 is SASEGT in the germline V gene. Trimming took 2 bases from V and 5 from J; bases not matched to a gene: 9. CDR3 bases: TGTGCCAGCAGTGAAACTTGGACTAGCGAGGGAACCGGGGAGCTGTTTTTT. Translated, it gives CASSETWTSEGTGELFF.

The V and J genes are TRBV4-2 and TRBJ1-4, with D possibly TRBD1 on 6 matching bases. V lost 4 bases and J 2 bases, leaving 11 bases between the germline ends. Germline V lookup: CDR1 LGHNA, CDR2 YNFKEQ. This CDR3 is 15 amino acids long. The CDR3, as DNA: TGTGCCAGCAGCCCAGCTGGGGGCACTAATGAAAAACTGTTTTTT. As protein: CASSPAGGTNEKLFF.

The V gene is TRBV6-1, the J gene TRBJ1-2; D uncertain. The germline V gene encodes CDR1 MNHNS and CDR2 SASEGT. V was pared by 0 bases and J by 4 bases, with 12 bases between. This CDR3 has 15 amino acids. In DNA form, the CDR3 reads TGTGCCAGCAGTGAAGCCTCGGGTAACGGCTATGGCTACACCTTC. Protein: CASSEASGNGYGYTF.

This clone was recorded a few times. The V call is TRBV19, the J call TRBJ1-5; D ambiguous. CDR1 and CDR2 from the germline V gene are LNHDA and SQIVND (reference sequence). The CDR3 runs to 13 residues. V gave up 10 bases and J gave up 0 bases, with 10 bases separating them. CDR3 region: CATGGNSNQPQHF. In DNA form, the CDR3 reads TGTGCCACGGGAGGTAATAGCAATCAGCCCCAGCATTTT.

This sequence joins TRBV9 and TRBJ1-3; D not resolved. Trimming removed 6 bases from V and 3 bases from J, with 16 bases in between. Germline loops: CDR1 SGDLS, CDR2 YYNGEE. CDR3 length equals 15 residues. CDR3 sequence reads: CASTYSPEGGNTIYF. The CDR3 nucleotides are TGTGCCAGCACGTACTCCCCGGAGGGTGGAAACACCATATATTTT.

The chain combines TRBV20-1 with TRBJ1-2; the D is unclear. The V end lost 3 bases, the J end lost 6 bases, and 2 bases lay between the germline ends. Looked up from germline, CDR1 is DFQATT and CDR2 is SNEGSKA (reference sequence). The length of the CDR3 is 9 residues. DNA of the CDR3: TGCAGTGCTAGCGATGGCTACACCTTC. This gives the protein CSASDGYTF.

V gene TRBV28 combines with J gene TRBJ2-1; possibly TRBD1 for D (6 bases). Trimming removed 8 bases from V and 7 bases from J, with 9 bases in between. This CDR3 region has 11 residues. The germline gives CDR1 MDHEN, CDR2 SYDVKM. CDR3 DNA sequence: TGTGCCAGCGGTCAGGGGAATGAGCAGTTCTTC. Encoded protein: CASGQGNEQFF.

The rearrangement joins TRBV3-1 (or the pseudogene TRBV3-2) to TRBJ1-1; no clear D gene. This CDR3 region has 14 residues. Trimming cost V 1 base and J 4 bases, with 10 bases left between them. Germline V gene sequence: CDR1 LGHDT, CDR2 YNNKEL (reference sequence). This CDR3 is CASSQVRVGTEAFF. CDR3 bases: TGTGCCAGCAGCCAAGTCCGGGTGGGCACTGAAGCTTTCTTT.

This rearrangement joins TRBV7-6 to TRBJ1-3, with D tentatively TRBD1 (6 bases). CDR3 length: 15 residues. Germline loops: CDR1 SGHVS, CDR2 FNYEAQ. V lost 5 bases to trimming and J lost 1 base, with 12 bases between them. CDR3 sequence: CASSQQGLSGNTIYF. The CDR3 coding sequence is TGTGCCAGCAGCCAACAGGGCTTATCTGGAAACACCATATATTTT. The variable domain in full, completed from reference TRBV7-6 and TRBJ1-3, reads GAGVSQSPRYKVTKRGQDVALRCDPISGHVSLYWYRQALGQGPEFLTYFNYEAQQDKSGLPNDRFSAERPEGSISTLTIQRTEQRDSAMYRCASSQQGLSGNTIYFGEGSWLTVV.

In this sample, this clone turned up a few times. CDR3 sequence (DNA): TGTGCCAGCAGAGGACAGGGCTTCACTGAAGCTTTCTTT. Translating gives CASRGQGFTEAFF. The V call is TRBV6-5, the J call TRBJ1-1, with 8 bases aligning to TRBD1. CDR1 is MNHEY, CDR2 SVGAGI, per germline. The CDR3 contains 13 residues. V lost 6 bases and J lost 4; bases outside the gene matches: 4.

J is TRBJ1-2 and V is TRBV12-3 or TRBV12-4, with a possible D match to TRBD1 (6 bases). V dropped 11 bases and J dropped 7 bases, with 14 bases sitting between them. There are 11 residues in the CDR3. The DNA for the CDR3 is TGTGCCCTACGGGGGGGGCTTGGCTACACCTTC. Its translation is CALRGGLGYTF.

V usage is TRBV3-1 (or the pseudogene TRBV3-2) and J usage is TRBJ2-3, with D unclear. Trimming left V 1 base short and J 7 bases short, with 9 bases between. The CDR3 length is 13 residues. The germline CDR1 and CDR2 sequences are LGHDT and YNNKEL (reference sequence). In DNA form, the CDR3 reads TGTGCCAGCAGCCAAGCCGAGTCCTATACGCAGTATTTT. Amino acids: CASSQAESYTQYF.